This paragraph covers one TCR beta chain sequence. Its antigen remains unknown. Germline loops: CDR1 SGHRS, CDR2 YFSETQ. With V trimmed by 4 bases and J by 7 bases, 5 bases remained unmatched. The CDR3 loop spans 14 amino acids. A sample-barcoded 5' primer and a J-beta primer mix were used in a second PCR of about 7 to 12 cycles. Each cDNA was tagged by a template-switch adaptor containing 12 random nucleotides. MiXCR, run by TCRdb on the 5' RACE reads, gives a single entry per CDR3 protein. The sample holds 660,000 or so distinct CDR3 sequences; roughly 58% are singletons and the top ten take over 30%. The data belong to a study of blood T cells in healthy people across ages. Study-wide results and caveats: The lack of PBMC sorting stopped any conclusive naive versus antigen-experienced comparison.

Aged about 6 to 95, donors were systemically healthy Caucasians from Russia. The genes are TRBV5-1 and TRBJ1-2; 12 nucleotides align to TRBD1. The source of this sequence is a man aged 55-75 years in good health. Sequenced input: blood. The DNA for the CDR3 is TGCGCCAGCAGCACCGGGACAGGGGGCGTTGGCTACACCTTC. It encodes CASSTGTGGVGYTF.